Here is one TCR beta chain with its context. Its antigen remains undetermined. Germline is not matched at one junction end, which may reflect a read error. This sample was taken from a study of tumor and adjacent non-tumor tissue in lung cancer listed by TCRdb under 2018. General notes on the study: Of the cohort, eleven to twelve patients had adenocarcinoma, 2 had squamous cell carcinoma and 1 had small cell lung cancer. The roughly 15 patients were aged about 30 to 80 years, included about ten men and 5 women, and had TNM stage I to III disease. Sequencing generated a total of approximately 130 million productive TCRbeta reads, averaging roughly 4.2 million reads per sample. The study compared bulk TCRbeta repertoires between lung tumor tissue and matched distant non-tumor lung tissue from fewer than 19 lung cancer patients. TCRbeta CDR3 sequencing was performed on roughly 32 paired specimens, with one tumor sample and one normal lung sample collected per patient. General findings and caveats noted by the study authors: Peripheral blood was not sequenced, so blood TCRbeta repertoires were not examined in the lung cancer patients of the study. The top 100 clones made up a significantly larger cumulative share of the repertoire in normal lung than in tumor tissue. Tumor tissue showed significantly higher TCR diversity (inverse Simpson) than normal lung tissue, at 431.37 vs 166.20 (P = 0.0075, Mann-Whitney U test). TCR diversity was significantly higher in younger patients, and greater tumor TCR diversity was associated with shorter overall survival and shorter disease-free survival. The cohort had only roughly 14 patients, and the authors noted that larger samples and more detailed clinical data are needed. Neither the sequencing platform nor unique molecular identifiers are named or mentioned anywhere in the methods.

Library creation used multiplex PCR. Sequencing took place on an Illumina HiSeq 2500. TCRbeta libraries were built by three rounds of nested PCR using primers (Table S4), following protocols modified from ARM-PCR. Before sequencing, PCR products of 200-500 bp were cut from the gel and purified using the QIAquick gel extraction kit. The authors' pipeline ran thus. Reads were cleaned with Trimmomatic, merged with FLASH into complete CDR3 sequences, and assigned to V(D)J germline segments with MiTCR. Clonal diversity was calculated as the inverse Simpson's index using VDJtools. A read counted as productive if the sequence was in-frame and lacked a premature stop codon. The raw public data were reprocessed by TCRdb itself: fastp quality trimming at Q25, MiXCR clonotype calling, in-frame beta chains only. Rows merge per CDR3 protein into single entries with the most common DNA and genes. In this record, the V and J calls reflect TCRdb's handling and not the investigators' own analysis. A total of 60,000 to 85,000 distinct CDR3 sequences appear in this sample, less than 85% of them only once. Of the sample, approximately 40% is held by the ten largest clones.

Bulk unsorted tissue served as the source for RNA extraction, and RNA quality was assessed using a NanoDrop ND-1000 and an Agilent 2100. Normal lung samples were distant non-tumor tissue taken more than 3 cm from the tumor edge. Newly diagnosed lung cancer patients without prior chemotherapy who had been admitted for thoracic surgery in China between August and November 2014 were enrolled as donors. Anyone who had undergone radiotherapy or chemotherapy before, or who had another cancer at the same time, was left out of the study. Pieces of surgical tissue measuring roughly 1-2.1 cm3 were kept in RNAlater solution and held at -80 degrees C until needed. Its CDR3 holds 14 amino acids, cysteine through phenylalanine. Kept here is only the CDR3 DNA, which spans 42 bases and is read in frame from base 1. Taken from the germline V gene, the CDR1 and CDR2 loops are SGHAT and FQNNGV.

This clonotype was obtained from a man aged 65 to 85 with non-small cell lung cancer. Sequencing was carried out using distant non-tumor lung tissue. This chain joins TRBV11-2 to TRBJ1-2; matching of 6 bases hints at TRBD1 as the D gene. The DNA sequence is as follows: TGTGCCATCAGCTTATTTGCAGGGGTAGGCGGCTACACCTTC. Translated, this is CAISLFAGVGGYTF.